These 15 T cell receptor beta chains share one sample of origin, sequenced in a study of T cells after yellow fever vaccination. TCRdb reprocessed the 5' RACE reads with MiXCR, giving one entry per CDR3 protein. The sample has 500,000 to 650,000 distinct CDR3 sequences, approximately 13% seen once. The sequenced sample was PBMCs, obtained on the day of the yellow fever booster vaccination. The receptors come from a man between 25 and 39 years old who received the YFV17D yellow fever vaccine.

This clonotype showed up just a few times. This chain links TRBV5-1 with TRBJ2-1, with TRBD2 identical over 10 bases. Per germline, CDR1 SGHRS and CDR2 YFSETQ. CDR3 length equals 13 residues. The V gene end was trimmed by 6 bases and the J gene end by 8 bases; junction bases not matched to a gene: 5. The CDR3 loop is CASKSSGSYEQFF. For the CDR3, the DNA is TGCGCCAGCAAGTCTAGCGGGAGCTATGAGCAGTTCTTC.

This rearrangement joins TRBV6-2 or TRBV6-3 to TRBJ2-7; TRBD2 might be the D (6 bases). The CDR3 sequence is 13 residues long. The V and J ends lost 6 bases and 5 bases respectively, with 14 bases between them. CDR1 and CDR2 from the germline V gene are MNHEY and SVGEGT. CDR3 amino acids: CASSWDWNDEQYF. The CDR3 DNA follows: TGTGCCAGCAGCTGGGACTGGAATGACGAGCAGTACTTC.

The rearrangement uses TRBV19 and TRBJ2-3; D uncertain. This CDR3 is built from 15 residues. CDR1 and CDR2 (germline): LNHDA, SQIVND (reference sequence). V dropped 4 bases and J dropped 1 base, with 12 bases sitting between them. The CDR3 here is CASSTSQLRTDTQYF. The CDR3 DNA follows: TGTGCCAGTAGTACCTCACAGCTACGCACAGATACGCAGTATTTT.

This clonotype was recorded a few times. CDR3 in DNA: TGTGCCAGCAGCTCAAGGAATGGCGGCTACACCTTC. Its protein is CASSSRNGGYTF. The V gene is TRBV7-2, the J gene TRBJ1-2; no definite D call. The CDR3 consists of 12 residues. Deletions cut 4 bases from V and 8 bases from J, with 11 bases between. The germline CDR1 and CDR2 sequences are SGHTA and FQGNSA.

The gene calls are TRBV7-4 and TRBJ2-2, with 12 bases aligning to TRBD2. V gave up 10 bases and J gave up 1 base; unmatched junction bases: 13. This CDR3 is built from 18 residues. Germline-derived CDR1 and CDR2 are SGHVT and SQSDAQ. The chain's CDR3 is CATSQTGTSGLNTGELFF. The CDR3 DNA sequence: TGTGCCACCTCCCAAACCGGGACTAGCGGGTTGAACACCGGGGAGCTGTTTTTT.

This clonotype was observed a handful of times. The rearrangement uses TRBV12-3 or TRBV12-4 and TRBJ1-3; no reliable D call. This CDR3 spans 14 amino acids. Trimming removed 5 bases from V and 10 bases from J, with 18 bases in between. The CDR3 sequence is CASSPVNEVLTIYF. CDR3 coding DNA: TGTGCCAGCAGTCCAGTTAACGAAGTGCTGACCATATATTTT.

The chain links TRBV7-2 to TRBJ2-4; D is undetermined. The CDR3 length is 14 residues. Germline values: CDR1 SGHTA, CDR2 FQGNSA. The V end was cut by 5 bases, the J end by 0 bases, with 8 bases between. In DNA, the CDR3 is TGTGCCAGCAGCCAAGACACAGCCAAAAACATTCAGTACTTC. Residues: CASSQDTAKNIQYF.

The chain has TRBV6-1 and TRBJ2-3; 15 bases agree with TRBD2. Germline trimming cut 6 bases from V and 6 bases from J; bases unmatched to any gene: 4. CDR1 MNHNS and CDR2 SASEGT come from the germline V gene. This CDR3 has 15 amino acids. The CDR3 here is CASRGTSGRSDTQYF. The CDR3 region has the DNA TGTGCCAGCAGGGGGACTAGCGGGAGGAGTGATACGCAGTATTTT.

This clonotype was detected a few times. The rearrangement joins TRBV12-3 or TRBV12-4 to TRBJ1-5; 9 bases line up with TRBD1. The length of the CDR3 is 14 residues. Losses at the gene ends were 5 bases for V and 7 bases for J; bases not matched to a gene: 6. This CDR3 reads CASSTTGGFQPQHF. Here the CDR3 DNA reads TGTGCCAGCAGTACCACAGGGGGCTTCCAGCCCCAGCATTTT.

The V and J genes are TRBV12-3 or TRBV12-4 and TRBJ2-7, with 8 bases matching TRBD2. The ends lost 0 bases at V and 9 bases at J; junction bases unmatched: 10. CDR3 length equals 15 residues. DNA for the CDR3: TGTGCCAGCAGTTTAGCCAGCGGGAGTTATAACGGGCAGTACTTC. Residues: CASSLASGSYNGQYF.

This clonotype was counted only a few times. The rearrangement links TRBV29-1 to TRBJ2-5, with TRBD2 as a possible D gene (5 bases). This CDR3 comprises 14 residues. With 0 bases removed from V and 1 base from J, the gap between germline ends came to 9 bases. Germline-derived CDR1 and CDR2 are SQVTM and ANQGSEA. The CDR3, as DNA: TGCAGCGTTGAAGAGAACGGGATCCAAGAGACCCAGTACTTC. It is translated as CSVEENGIQETQYF.

This clonotype has only a few counts. The rearrangement uses TRBV12-5 and TRBJ2-2; D is unclear. Trimming left V 6 bases short and J 2 bases short, with 13 bases between. Per germline, CDR1 LGHNT and CDR2 FRNRAP. This CDR3 has 15 amino acids. The CDR3 coding sequence is TGTGCTAGTGGCCCGCTCGGACGTAACACCGGGGAGCTGTTTTTT. Translation gives CASGPLGRNTGELFF.

This clonotype was recorded a few times. This chain uses TRBV4-2 with TRBJ2-5, with D perhaps matching TRBD1 (5 bases). V shed 5 bases and J shed 1 base, with 14 bases lying between them. Germline values: CDR1 LGHNA, CDR2 YNFKEQ. This CDR3 has 15 amino acids. CDR3 in amino acids: CASSRRDSPQETQYF. The CDR3 DNA is TGTGCCAGCAGCAGACGAGACAGCCCCCAAGAGACCCAGTACTTC.

The chain joins TRBV12-3 or TRBV12-4 to TRBJ2-1; TRBD1 agrees at 7 bases. The CDR3 has 14 amino acids. J was trimmed by 6 bases and V by 4 bases; bases with no gene match: 6. The CDR3: CASSSAGTVNEQFF. DNA of the CDR3: TGTGCCAGCAGTTCCGCCGGGACAGTCAATGAGCAGTTCTTC.

The chain links TRBV7-2 to TRBJ2-7, with D perhaps TRBD2 (5 bases). V gave up 1 base and J gave up 6 bases, with 10 bases separating them. The CDR3 covers 13 residues. Germline CDR1 and CDR2: SGHTA and FQGNSA. The CDR3 sequence is CASSLEAEAEQYF. DNA for the CDR3: TGTGCCAGCAGCTTAGAAGCGGAGGCCGAGCAGTACTTC.